A single sample is the source of the 26 T cell receptor beta chains below, sequenced in a study of regulatory T cells in long-lasting Graves disease. Sample time point: newly diagnosed GD, antithyroid drugs for less than 3 months. There was RNA extracted from PBMCs, and the TCR library was made from it. TCR beta libraries were built with iRepertoire HTBI primers and Arm-PCR of CDR3 regions. TCRdb called the multiplex PCR reads again in MiXCR, with one record for every CDR3 protein. The repertoire holds 450,000 to 650,000 distinct CDR3 sequences, with about 16% as singletons. The sample also formed part of further work on T cells in Graves' hyperthyroidism and ophthalmopathy.

This material consisted of peripheral blood mononuclear cells (PBMCs), taken at new diagnosis, from a patient treated with antithyroid drugs. The receptor set was obtained from a woman aged 35-60 years with Graves disease.

This clonotype was observed a handful of times. This sequence joins TRBV5-6 and TRBJ1-3; TRBD1 aligns across 8 bases. This CDR3 region has 15 residues. Trimming removed 3 bases from V and 0 bases from J; junction bases left unmatched: 2. CDR1 and CDR2 from the germline V gene are SGHDT and YYEEEE. This CDR3 reads CASSWTGLSGNTIYF. Written as DNA, the CDR3 is TGTGCCAGCAGCTGGACAGGGCTCTCTGGAAACACCATATATTTT.

Points on this clonotype: The junction departs from germline at one end; a sequencing error may be responsible. The CDR3 spells CAGSLSGTSNQPQHF. For the CDR3, the DNA is TGTGCCGGCAGCCTTTCAGGGACTTCGAATCAGCCCCAGCATTTT. V is TRBV14 and J is TRBJ1-5, with D tentatively TRBD1 (5 bases). Looked up from germline, CDR1 is SGHDN and CDR2 is FVKESK. CDR3 length: 15 amino acids.

This clonotype was observed at least ten times. This chain uses TRBV5-1 with TRBJ1-2; tentative D call: TRBD1 (5 bases). The CDR3 is made up of 14 amino acids. V lost 1 base, J lost 4 bases, and 11 bases lay in between. Germline loops: CDR1 SGHRS, CDR2 YFSETQ. CDR3 DNA sequence: TGCGCCAGCAGCTTGTCGACAGAGTCCTATGGCTACACCTTC. The encoded protein is CASSLSTESYGYTF. The full variable domain, completed using reference TRBV5-1 and TRBJ1-2, is KAGVTQTPRYLIKTRGQQVTLSCSPISGHRSVSWYQQTPGQGLQFLFEYFSETQRNKGNFPGRFSGRQFSNSRSEMNVSTLELGDSALYLCASSLSTESYGYTFGSGTRLTVV.

This clonotype was seen a handful of times. The V gene is TRBV19, the J gene TRBJ1-1; 11 nucleotides align to TRBD1. With 3 bases clipped from V and 3 bases from J, the junction kept 9 bases outside the gene matches. The CDR3 contains 17 residues. Germline V gene lookup returns CDR1 LNHDA and CDR2 SQIVND (reference sequence). CDR3 amino acids: CASSIRGQGALDTEAFF. The CDR3, as DNA: TGTGCCAGTAGTATTCGCGGACAGGGGGCTTTGGACACTGAAGCTTTCTTT.

Many counts were recorded for this clonotype. The rearrangement joins TRBV10-3 to TRBJ2-2; D is unresolved. The V end was cut by 6 bases, the J end by 4 bases, with 9 bases between. The germline V gene encodes CDR1 ENHRY and CDR2 SYGVKD. The CDR3 is 13 amino acids. CDR3 protein: CAIRPEGTGELFF. The CDR3 DNA is TGTGCCATCAGGCCAGAAGGCACCGGGGAGCTGTTTTTT.

This chain uses TRBV29-1 with TRBJ2-5; 8 bases fit TRBD1. Germline trimming cut 4 bases from V and 5 bases from J; bases unmatched to any gene: 6. The germline V gene has CDR1 SQVTM and CDR2 ANQGSEA. This CDR3 comprises 13 residues. CDR3 coding DNA: TGCAGCGTTGGGACAGGGAATGTGGAGACCCAGTACTTC. Its protein product is CSVGTGNVETQYF.

The table lists this clonotype with a few counts. J is TRBJ2-5 and V is TRBV6-5; D possibly corresponds to TRBD1 (5 bases). V was trimmed by 4 bases and J by 2 bases, leaving 17 bases between them. The CDR3 loop spans 16 amino acids. Germline CDR1 is MNHEY and CDR2 is SVGAGI. The CDR3 DNA follows: TGTGCCAGCAGTTTCCTACCGACAGCTACACAAGAGACCCAGTACTTC. Its protein is CASSFLPTATQETQYF.

This clonotype was counted at least ten times. The chain employs TRBV7-9 and TRBJ2-1; D not certain. The DNA matches TRBJ2-5 better at its end, which makes the J call doubtful. Germline CDR1 reads SEHNR; CDR2 reads FQNEAQ (reference sequence). The CDR3 extends over 12 amino acids. Written as DNA, the CDR3 is TGTGCCAGCAGCCCTCAGTGGGAGACCCAGTACTTC. Translating it yields CASSPQWETQYF.

This clonotype was recorded only once. V and J are TRBV5-4 and TRBJ1-2; D is unresolved. The CDR3 extends over 14 amino acids. Germline loops: CDR1 SGHNT, CDR2 YYREEE (reference sequence). V lost 0 bases and J lost 11, with 17 bases in between. CDR3 DNA: TGTGCCAGCAGCTTGGCCTATCCGACCTTGAGGTACACCTTC. Its protein is CASSLAYPTLRYTF.

This clonotype was found once. The chain employs TRBV7-9 and TRBJ1-4; unclear D gene. The CDR3 covers 15 residues. V was trimmed by 1 base and J by 1 base, leaving 7 bases between them. From germline, CDR1 is SEHNR and CDR2 FQNEAQ (reference sequence). Here the CDR3 DNA reads TGTGCCAGCAGCTTAGGTCCCCAAACTAATGAAAAACTGTTTTTT. Its protein product is CASSLGPQTNEKLFF.

This chain links TRBV12-5 with TRBJ2-1, with 9 bases matching TRBD1. The CDR3 is made up of 15 amino acids. Unmatched junction bases numbered 8, after V lost 4 bases and J lost 7 bases. Looked up from germline, CDR1 is LGHNT and CDR2 is FRNRAP. DNA for the CDR3: TGTGCTAGTGGTTCGCCAGACAGGGGGTGGAATGAGCAGTTCTTC. Amino acids: CASGSPDRGWNEQFF. The whole variable domain, filled in from reference TRBV12-5 and TRBJ2-1, reads DARVTQTPRHKVTEMGQEVTMRCQPILGHNTVFWYRQTMMQGLELLAYFRNRAPLDDSGMPKDRFSAEMPDATLATLKIQPSEPRDSAVYFCASGSPDRGWNEQFFGPGTRLTVL.

This clonotype was counted at least ten times. CDR3 in amino acids: CASSLRQTQETQYF. The CDR3 DNA follows: TGTGCCAGCAGTTTAAGACAGACACAAGAGACCCAGTACTTC. This rearrangement joins TRBV12-3 or TRBV12-4 to TRBJ2-5, with D perhaps matching TRBD1 (5 bases). The CDR3 extends over 14 amino acids. V lost 2 bases and J lost 2, with 9 bases in between.

This clonotype has a handful of counts. The J gene is TRBJ2-1, the V gene TRBV9; tentative D call: TRBD2 (5 bases). The CDR3 runs 13 residues. Between the trimmed V and J ends, which lost 0 bases and 7 bases, there was a span of 8 bases. Per the germline V gene, CDR1 is SGDLS and CDR2 is YYNGEE. The CDR3 nucleotides are TGTGCCAGCAGCGTAGGTCCGGGGAATGAGCAGTTCTTC. It translates to CASSVGPGNEQFF. Together with reference TRBV9 and TRBJ2-1, the CDR3 gives the full variable domain: DSGVTQTPKHLITATGQRVTLRCSPRSGDLSVYWYQQSLDQGLQFLIQYYNGEERAKGNILERFSAQQFPDLHSELNLSSLELGDSALYFCASSVGPGNEQFFGPGTRLTVL.

This rearrangement joins TRBV6-2 or TRBV6-3 to TRBJ2-5, with D perhaps being TRBD1 or TRBD2 (8 bases each). CDR1 and CDR2 (germline): MNHEY, SVGEGT. Trimming removed 6 bases from V and 9 bases from J, with 23 bases in between. The CDR3 has 15 amino acids. CDR3 nucleotide sequence: TGTGCCAGCAGAGCCGGGGGGGCAGGGGGCGCCCCCCAGTACTTC. Its translation: CASRAGGAGGAPQYF.

This clonotype turned up a few times. The V and J genes are TRBV12-3 or TRBV12-4 and TRBJ2-3; 11 positions agree with TRBD1. This CDR3 comprises 16 residues. The ends lost 5 bases at V and 6 bases at J; junction bases unmatched: 10. Here the CDR3 reads CASSPGGTGGRDTQYF. The CDR3 DNA sequence: TGTGCCAGCAGTCCCGGAGGGACAGGGGGTCGGGATACGCAGTATTTT.

In the case of this clonotype: This likely traces to a read error, being one base from a far larger clone. The CDR3 region is CASSLGNYNEQSF. CDR3 DNA: TGTGCCAGCAGTCTGGGAAACTACAATGAGCAGTCCTTC. The V gene is TRBV27, the J gene TRBJ2-1; no clear D gene. The V gene's germline CDR1 is MNHEY and CDR2 SMNVEV (reference sequence). The length of the CDR3 is 13 residues.

This clonotype was seen more than once but under ten times. V gene TRBV20-1 combines with J gene TRBJ2-7; D remains ambiguous. V gave up 2 bases and J gave up 3 bases, with 5 bases separating them. CDR3 size: 11 residues. Germline assignment: CDR1 DFQATT and CDR2 SNEGSKA (reference sequence). The DNA for the CDR3 is TGCAGTGCTAGATTGGTCTACGAGCAGTACTTC. The encoded protein is CSARLVYEQYF.

This clonotype was detected many times. The chain has TRBV12-3 or TRBV12-4 and TRBJ2-3; no firm D call. V gave up 7 bases and J gave up 2 bases, with 4 bases separating them. The CDR3 length is 11 residues. The DNA for the CDR3 is TGTGCCAGCACAAACACAGATACGCAGTATTTT. This sequence encodes CASTNTDTQYF.

Many counts were recorded for this clonotype. This sequence joins TRBV7-8 and TRBJ1-1; D may be TRBD1 (5 bases). Trimming took 3 bases from V and 6 from J, leaving 14 bases between them. The CDR3 consists of 14 residues. The V gene's germline CDR1 is SGHVS and CDR2 FQNEAQ. Written as DNA, the CDR3 is TGTGCCAGCAGCTTTCTCCAGGGCGTGCCTGAAGCTTTCTTT. As protein: CASSFLQGVPEAFF.

The chain combines TRBV3-1 with TRBJ2-7; TRBD1 aligns across 10 bases. This CDR3 is 14 amino acids long. J lost 4 bases, V lost 4 bases, and 4 bases had no gene match. CDR1 is LGHDT and CDR2 is YNNKEL in the germline V gene (reference sequence). The CDR3 nucleotides are TGTGCCAGCAGCCCGGGACAGGGGTGGTACGAGCAGTACTTC. Translation: CASSPGQGWYEQYF.

CDR3 loop: CSGVGGGADTQYF. For the CDR3, the DNA is TGCAGCGGCGTGGGGGGGGGGGCAGATACGCAGTATTTT. This chain joins TRBV29-1 and TRBJ2-3; 7 nucleotides align to TRBD2. The CDR3 consists of 13 residues. Germline CDR1 SQVTM, CDR2 ANQGSEA. Trimming cost V 7 bases and J 4 bases; bases outside gene matches: 8.

This clonotype was seen at least ten times. The J gene is TRBJ2-3, the V gene TRBV12-3 or TRBV12-4, with 10 bases matching TRBD1. V dropped 4 bases and J dropped 2; count of bases not matched to a gene: 3. The CDR3 spans 15 residues. The CDR3 sequence: CASSYGQGDTDTQYF. The CDR3 DNA sequence: TGTGCCAGCAGTTATGGACAGGGGGACACAGATACGCAGTATTTT.

This clonotype was observed many times. The chain joins TRBV9 to TRBJ1-4; a possible D gene is TRBD1 (5 bases). This CDR3 comprises 15 residues. V shed 3 bases and J shed 6 bases, with 15 bases lying between them. Germline CDR1 SGDLS, CDR2 YYNGEE. The CDR3 sequence: CASSALDGAYEKLFF. The CDR3 DNA sequence: TGTGCCAGCAGCGCCCTTGATGGGGCTTATGAAAAACTGTTTTTT.

A note on this clonotype: A read error may be the cause here, since a much bigger clone is one base away. The rearrangement uses TRBV11-2 and TRBJ1-4, with D possibly TRBD1 on 6 matching bases. This CDR3 comprises 16 residues. CDR1 is SGHAT, CDR2 FQNNGV, per germline. The CDR3 nucleotides are TGTGCCAGCAAGCCCGGGACACATACAACTAATGAAAAACCGTTTTTT. The encoded protein is CASKPGTHTTNEKPFF. Complete variable domain (other parts from reference TRBV11-2 and TRBJ1-4): EAGVAQSPRYKIIEKRQSVAFWCNPISGHATLYWYQQILGQGPKLLIQFQNNGVVDDSQLPKDRFSAERLKGVDSTLKIQPAKLEDSAVYLCASKPGTHTTNEKPFFGSGTQLSVL.

The gene calls are TRBV7-2 and TRBJ1-6; no definite D call. Between the trimmed V and J ends, which lost 5 bases and 9 bases, there was a span of 14 bases. This CDR3 spans 14 amino acids. Per the germline V gene, CDR1 is SGHTA and CDR2 is FQGNSA. The CDR3 loop is CASSPMASGSPLHF. The CDR3 DNA sequence: TGTGCCAGCAGCCCAATGGCCTCCGGTTCACCCCTCCACTTT.

This clonotype was counted at least ten times. The V and J genes are TRBV6-1 and TRBJ2-1; 9 bases line up with TRBD2. The junction had 9 bases not matched to a gene; V was cut back by 3 bases and J by 6 bases. The CDR3 has 16 amino acids. The germline V gene encodes CDR1 MNHNS and CDR2 SASEGT. Here the CDR3 reads CASSEVRASGVNEQFF. CDR3 DNA: TGTGCCAGCAGTGAGGTCAGGGCTAGCGGGGTCAATGAGCAGTTCTTC.